This passage covers 31 T cell receptor beta chains from one sample sequenced in a study of blood T cell repertoires in COVID-19. TCRdb's copy holds only in-frame clones and misses some; the assay was immunoSEQ multiplex PCR. The sample includes under 300,000 clones, approximately 83% of them seen just once. Sequencing was performed on peripheral blood. These receptors all come from a man aged 30 to 39 who had recovered from COVID-19.

The rearrangement uses TRBV6-2 or TRBV6-3 and TRBJ2-5; 15 bases are shared with TRBD2. The CDR3 loop spans 15 amino acids. The trim removed 4 bases at V and 4 bases at J, leaving 1 base unmatched. Germline assignment: CDR1 MNHEY and CDR2 SVGEGT. The CDR3: CASSWTSGGAETQYF. DNA of the CDR3: TGTGCCAGCAGTTGGACTAGCGGGGGGGCAGAGACCCAGTACTTC.

The chain links TRBV28 to TRBJ1-1; the D gene is possibly TRBD1 (5 bases). V lost 3 bases and J lost 7, with 15 bases in between. The CDR3 runs to 14 residues. Germline assignment: CDR1 MDHEN and CDR2 SYDVKM. CDR3 residues: CASSLFQGVVEAFF. The CDR3 DNA is TGTGCCAGCAGTTTGTTTCAAGGGGTCGTTGAAGCTTTCTTT.

The chain combines TRBV13 with TRBJ1-3; D possibly corresponds to TRBD1 (5 bases). With 5 bases removed from V and 4 bases from J, the gap between germline ends came to 12 bases. The CDR3 covers 14 residues. The germline V gene has CDR1 PRHDT and CDR2 FYEKMQ (reference sequence). The CDR3 loop reads CASSRGGGGNTIYF. The CDR3, as DNA: TGTGCCAGCAGCCGGGGGGGAGGCGGAAACACCATATATTTT.

This clone was seen just once. V gene TRBV4-2 combines with J gene TRBJ2-5, with 14 positions matching TRBD2. This CDR3 contains 15 residues. The J segment lost 2 bases and the V segment lost 4 bases, leaving 0 bases of the junction unmatched. Looked up from germline, CDR1 is LGHNA and CDR2 is YNFKEQ. In DNA form, the CDR3 reads TGTGCCAGCAGCCGACTAGCGGGGGGGCAAGAGACCCAGTACTTC. Translated: CASSRLAGGQETQYF.

The chain employs TRBV19 and TRBJ2-7, with TRBD1 matching 8 bases. There are 14 residues in the CDR3. The ends lost 6 bases at V and 2 bases at J; junction bases unmatched: 6. Germline V lookup: CDR1 LNHDA, CDR2 SQIVND (reference sequence). The CDR3 DNA is TGTGCCAGTAGCGAAGGACAGGGTCCCTACGAGCAGTACTTC. Its protein product is CASSEGQGPYEQYF.

The rearrangement joins TRBV28 to TRBJ1-1; no definite D call. V was trimmed by 3 bases and J by 5 bases, leaving 19 bases between them. Germline assignment: CDR1 MDHEN and CDR2 SYDVKM. The CDR3 totals 16 residues. The DNA of the CDR3 is TGTGCCAGCAGTTTCATGTCAGGTTCGACGGGAACTGAAGCTTTCTTT. Amino acids: CASSFMSGSTGTEAFF.

V and J are TRBV5-1 and TRBJ1-4, with D tentatively TRBD1 (5 bases). Germline CDR1 reads SGHRS; CDR2 reads YFSETQ. This CDR3 comprises 20 residues. V lost 0 bases, J lost 0 bases, and 21 bases lay in between. This chain's CDR3 is CASSLVFRQGARTTNEKLFF. DNA for the CDR3: TGCGCCAGCAGCTTGGTATTTCGGCAGGGCGCTCGGACAACTAATGAAAAACTGTTTTTT.

This clone was observed a few times. The CDR3 DNA reads TGTGCCAGCAGCCCGGCGGGACGGCGCTACGAGCAGTACTTC. Translating it yields CASSPAGRRYEQYF. The chain joins TRBV7-9 to TRBJ2-7, with TRBD2 as a possible D gene (6 bases). The germline V gene has CDR1 SEHNR and CDR2 FQNEAQ (reference sequence). The CDR3 loop spans 14 amino acids. V shed 5 bases and J shed 3 bases, with 14 bases lying between them.

The chain couples TRBV5-1 to TRBJ1-2, with 9 nucleotides matching TRBD1. The germline gives CDR1 SGHRS, CDR2 YFSETQ. CDR3 length: 15 amino acids. J gave up 5 bases and V 0 bases, and 5 bases lay outside the gene matches. The CDR3 loop is CASSLESGQGYGYTF. The CDR3 DNA is TGCGCCAGCAGCTTGGAGTCGGGACAGGGATATGGCTACACCTTC.

The chain employs TRBV7-9 and TRBJ2-7; tentative D call: TRBD1 (6 bases). CDR1 and CDR2 (germline): SEHNR, FQNEAQ (reference sequence). The CDR3 runs to 14 residues. V lost 5 bases and J 6 bases, leaving 17 bases between the germline ends. Here the CDR3 DNA reads TGTGCCAGCAGCCCGATGGGCAGGGGTCGCGAGCAGTACTTC. Protein: CASSPMGRGREQYF.

The gene calls are TRBV6-6 and TRBJ1-6, with D possibly TRBD1 on 5 matching bases. The CDR3 runs 13 residues. The V end was cut by 6 bases, the J end by 4 bases, with 7 bases between. Germline-derived CDR1 and CDR2 are MNHNY and SVGAGI (reference sequence). DNA for the CDR3: TGTGCCAGCAGACGACAGTATAATTCACCCCTCCACTTT. Its protein is CASRRQYNSPLHF.

The rearrangement links TRBV2 to TRBJ2-7, with 12 bases aligning to TRBD1. Germline CDR1 reads SNHLY; CDR2 reads FYNNEI. With 4 bases clipped from V and 5 bases from J, the junction kept 3 bases outside the gene matches. The CDR3 is made up of 14 amino acids. CDR3 nucleotides: TGTGCCAGCAGTGCCGGGACAGGGGGCCACGAGCAGTACTTC. It yields the protein CASSAGTGGHEQYF.

V usage is TRBV11-2 and J usage is TRBJ2-5; TRBD2 is a possible D gene (5 bases). CDR1 SGHAT and CDR2 FQNNGV come from the germline V gene. V was trimmed by 5 bases and J by 6 bases, leaving 13 bases between them. There are 13 residues in the CDR3. The CDR3: CASSLPRVQTQYF. The CDR3 nucleotides are TGTGCCAGCAGCCTACCGAGGGTACAGACCCAGTACTTC.

V usage is TRBV4-1 and J usage is TRBJ2-7, with TRBD1 matching 7 bases. V gave up 0 bases and J gave up 1 base; unmatched junction bases: 12. This CDR3 is built from 18 residues. Germline loops: CDR1 MGHRA, CDR2 YSYEKL. CDR3 sequence reads: CASSQEPSGQYQSYEQYF. The CDR3 nucleotides are TGCGCCAGCAGCCAAGAACCATCGGGACAGTACCAATCCTACGAGCAGTACTTC.

The CDR3 spells CASSSGVPYGYTF. CDR3 DNA: TGTGCCAGCTCCTCAGGGGTCCCATATGGCTACACCTTC. V is TRBV6-5 and J is TRBJ1-2, with D perhaps TRBD1 (6 bases). The germline V gene encodes CDR1 MNHEY and CDR2 SVGAGI. The CDR3 loop spans 13 amino acids. V gave up 8 bases and J gave up 5 bases, with 15 bases separating them.

This clone was found a few times. The chain carries TRBV3-1 (or the pseudogene TRBV3-2) and TRBJ2-3; D is perhaps TRBD2 (5 bases). V dropped 4 bases and J dropped 8 bases, with 16 bases sitting between them. The CDR3 has 14 amino acids. From germline, CDR1 is LGHDT and CDR2 YNNKEL (reference sequence). The CDR3 nucleotides read TGTGCCAGCAGCCCTCAACGGGGTTCGACTACGCAGTATTTT. Amino acids: CASSPQRGSTTQYF.

This rearrangement joins TRBV6-1 to TRBJ2-5; perhaps TRBD2 as D (5 bases). The length of the CDR3 is 15 residues. Germline V gene sequence: CDR1 MNHNS, CDR2 SASEGT. The ends were cut back, 3 bases at V and 5 bases at J, with 16 bases in the middle. CDR3 amino acids: CASSEDTRRKETQYF. The CDR3 DNA is TGTGCCAGCAGTGAGGATACTAGACGGAAGGAGACCCAGTACTTC.

This rearrangement joins TRBV29-1 to TRBJ2-1, with D tentatively TRBD2 (7 bases). Per the germline V gene, CDR1 is SQVTM and CDR2 is ANQGSEA. Trimming removed 4 bases from V and 9 bases from J, with 19 bases in between. This CDR3 is built from 14 residues. CDR3 DNA sequence: TGCAGCGTTGTTCGCGGGGGCTTGGATCGTGAGCAGTTCTTC. Translation: CSVVRGGLDREQFF.

This chain uses TRBV5-1 with TRBJ2-3; no clear D. V was shortened by 0 bases and J by 5 bases, with 16 bases between the two germline ends. CDR1 is SGHRS and CDR2 is YFSETQ in the germline V gene. CDR3 length equals 16 residues. The CDR3 coding sequence is TGCGCCAGCAGCTTGGCCACGAGGTCTTCTGGAGATACGCAGTATTTT. This encodes CASSLATRSSGDTQYF. The entire variable domain, with the rest obtained from reference TRBV5-1 and TRBJ2-3, is as follows: KAGVTQTPRYLIKTRGQQVTLSCSPISGHRSVSWYQQTPGQGLQFLFEYFSETQRNKGNFPGRFSGRQFSNSRSEMNVSTLELGDSALYLCASSLATRSSGDTQYFGPGTRLTVL.

The chain joins TRBV10-2 to TRBJ1-5; no reliable D call. V lost 3 bases to trimming and J lost 4 bases, with 10 bases between them. CDR3 size: 14 residues. Germline V gene data show CDR1 as WSHSY and CDR2 as SAAADI. The CDR3 reads CASSEVTINQPQHF. Written as DNA, the CDR3 is TGCGCCAGCAGTGAAGTGACAATTAATCAGCCCCAGCATTTT.

In DNA, the CDR3 is TGTGCCAGCAGCTCCAGCTGGGGGGACAGTGCCAATCAGCCCCAGCATTTT. Its translation: CASSSSWGDSANQPQHF. The genes are TRBV21-1 and TRBJ1-5; TRBD1 was called by the table and not checked on the DNA. TRBV21-1 is deemed a pseudogene. The CDR3 has 17 amino acids.

This chain links TRBV7-2 with TRBJ2-1; 12 bases fit TRBD2. Unmatched junction bases numbered 11, after V lost 2 bases and J lost 6 bases. The CDR3 loop spans 18 amino acids. The V gene's germline CDR1 is SGHTA and CDR2 FQGNSA. The CDR3 nucleotides read TGTGCCAGCAGCTTAAAGGCTAGCGGGGGGGTTCGTTCCAATGAGCAGTTCTTC. The encoded protein is CASSLKASGGVRSNEQFF.

This clone was counted a few times. This chain connects TRBV12-3 or TRBV12-4 to TRBJ1-2; D may be TRBD1 (6 bases). Trimming shortened V by 3 bases and J by 2 bases, and 7 bases separated the two germline ends. The CDR3 has 13 amino acids. CDR3 sequence reads: CASSFRGNYGYTF. The CDR3 DNA sequence: TGTGCCAGCAGTTTTAGGGGGAACTATGGCTACACCTTC.

This chain links TRBV6-5 with TRBJ1-4, with a possible D match to TRBD1 (6 bases). The germline V gene has CDR1 MNHEY and CDR2 SVGAGI. The V end was cut by 6 bases, the J end by 0 bases, with 11 bases between. The CDR3 covers 15 residues. This CDR3 reads CASRIAGATNEKLFF. Written as DNA, the CDR3 is TGTGCCAGCAGAATAGCAGGGGCAACTAATGAAAAACTGTTTTTT.

The genes are TRBV7-8 and TRBJ1-4, with TRBD1 matching 9 bases. V shed 3 bases, J shed 3 bases, and the junction held 2 bases outside the gene matches. The CDR3 spans 15 residues. The germline V gene encodes CDR1 SGHVS and CDR2 FQNEAQ. Written as DNA, the CDR3 is TGTGCCAGCAGCTTTGGGACAGGGCCTAATGAAAAACTGTTTTTT. It translates to CASSFGTGPNEKLFF.

This clone was seen more than once but under ten times. V and J are TRBV5-1 and TRBJ2-2, with 10 bases matching TRBD2. V was clipped by 2 bases and J by 4 bases; unmatched bases: 11. Per germline, CDR1 SGHRS and CDR2 YFSETQ. There are 18 residues in the CDR3. The CDR3 DNA is TGCGCCAGCAGCTTACTTTTTCTAGCGGGGGACCTCACCGGGGAGCTGTTTTTT. It encodes CASSLLFLAGDLTGELFF.

The chain has TRBV4-2 and TRBJ2-1, with TRBD2 as a possible D gene (6 bases). The CDR3 has 13 amino acids. V lost 0 bases, J lost 8 bases, and 8 bases lay in between. Germline values: CDR1 LGHNA, CDR2 YNFKEQ. In DNA, the CDR3 is TGTGCCAGCAGCCAAGAGGAGGGACATGAGCAGTTCTTC. This translates into CASSQEEGHEQFF.

The chain employs TRBV7-9 and TRBJ2-5; perhaps TRBD2 as D (6 bases). CDR1 is SEHNR and CDR2 is FQNEAQ in the germline V gene (reference sequence). V lost 3 bases, J lost 3 bases, and 11 bases lay in between. The CDR3 covers 14 residues. The CDR3 loop is CASSFWSSEETQYF. DNA for the CDR3: TGTGCCAGCAGCTTTTGGTCTAGCGAAGAGACCCAGTACTTC.

The V call is TRBV11-2, the J call TRBJ1-2, with 8 nucleotides matching TRBD1. Per germline, CDR1 SGHAT and CDR2 FQNNGV. The trim removed 6 bases at V and 3 bases at J, leaving 3 bases unmatched. The CDR3 has 13 amino acids. CDR3 nucleotides: TGTGCCAGCAGGCAGACAGGGGACTATGGCTACACCTTC. This gives the protein CASRQTGDYGYTF. Supplemented by reference TRBV11-2 and TRBJ1-2, the full variable domain reads EAGVAQSPRYKIIEKRQSVAFWCNPISGHATLYWYQQILGQGPKLLIQFQNNGVVDDSQLPKDRFSAERLKGVDSTLKIQPAKLEDSAVYLCASRQTGDYGYTFGSGTRLTVV.

This chain links TRBV19 with TRBJ2-5; perhaps TRBD1 as D (5 bases). V was pared by 2 bases and J by 1 base, with 11 bases between. The germline V gene encodes CDR1 LNHDA and CDR2 SQIVND (reference sequence). The CDR3 runs 15 residues. The CDR3 DNA reads TGTGCCAGTAGTATACAGGGTCTGCCCCAAGAGACCCAGTACTTC. It encodes CASSIQGLPQETQYF.

The V call is TRBV6-1, the J call TRBJ1-1; a weak D match, TRBD1 (6 bases). The germline gives CDR1 MNHNS, CDR2 SASEGT. The germline V and J ends were trimmed by 1 base and 4 bases, with 16 bases remaining between them. The CDR3 sequence is 16 residues long. In DNA, the CDR3 is TGTGCCAGCAGTGAAGGAGAGGGCAAAGGGGGCACTGAAGCTTTCTTT. Its protein is CASSEGEGKGGTEAFF.